Shown below are 3 T cell receptor beta chains from a single sample sequenced in a study of T cells in Graves' hyperthyroidism and ophthalmopathy. Authors of the study amplified TCR beta CDR3 regions from RNA transcripts. In the first-round RT-PCR of the TCR CDR3, the HTBI primer set was used. TCRdb re-analysed the multiplex PCR reads in MiXCR, keeping a single row per CDR3 protein. This sample has approximately 480,000 distinct CDR3 sequences, with less than 25% found just once. Sample: blood. Every receptor here comes from a man younger than 35 with Graves' hyperthyroidism.

This clonotype was picked up many times. The rearrangement uses TRBV9 and TRBJ1-2, with D possibly TRBD1 on 6 matching bases. The CDR3 spans 14 residues. Germline V gene lookup returns CDR1 SGDLS and CDR2 YYNGEE. The germline V and J ends were trimmed by 3 bases and 4 bases, with 13 bases remaining between them. The CDR3 reads CASSETTGTYGYTF. CDR3 DNA sequence: TGTGCCAGCAGCGAGACGACAGGAACCTATGGCTACACCTTC.

In this sample, this clonotype turned up many times. The chain uses TRBV7-2 and TRBJ1-1, with a possible D match to TRBD1 (6 bases). Trimming removed 4 bases at V and 3 bases at J, with 6 bases between. The CDR3 covers 12 residues. Germline V gives CDR1 SGHTA, CDR2 FQGNSA. The CDR3 nucleotides read TGTGCCAGCAGCTGGGGGCACACTGAAGCTTTCTTT. Its translation: CASSWGHTEAFF.

In this sample, this clonotype turned up many times. This chain joins TRBV20-1 and TRBJ2-7; D may be TRBD1 (6 bases). This CDR3 has 16 residues. Per germline, CDR1 DFQATT and CDR2 SNEGSKA (reference sequence). The germline V and J ends were trimmed by 0 bases and 0 bases, with 15 bases remaining between them. CDR3 nucleotides: TGCAGTGCTAGAGATTGGACAGAGACAATCTCCTACGAGCAGTACTTC. It codes for CSARDWTETISYEQYF.